A selection of T cell receptor beta chains follows, all from one sample in a study of T cells after posttransplantation cyclophosphamide. The protocol was immunoSEQ multiplex PCR, while the TCRdb copy is restricted to in-frame clones and leaves out a portion. The data hold 8,000 or so clones, with about nine tenths observed a single time. The material sequenced was CD4+ T cells sorted from blood, taken less than 1,500 days after allogeneic stem cell transplant with posttransplant cyclophosphamide. The receptor set was obtained from a female patient aged 50-59 years who received an allogeneic stem cell transplant from a related donor, was CMV-positive, and had no GVHD. Some of these T cells may belong to the graft donor. Both conserved end residues are part of each CDR3. The D gene is left open where the match is weak. Some rows mark clone size as missing; the rest say once, few, many or name a class of expanded clone.

>TRBJ2-2|.|.|13|TRBV5-1
CASSLRESGELFF
TGCGCCAGCAGCTTGAGGGAGTCCGGGGAGCTGTTTTTT
>TRBJ1-5|.|.|16|TRBV7-2
CASSLGRVGFGQPQHF
TGTGCCAGCAGCTTAGGGAGGGTCGGGTTCGGCCAGCCCCAGCATTTT
>TRBJ2-3|TRBD2|once|16|TRBV27
CASSLGSGRAGDTQYF
TGTGCCAGCAGTTTAGGTAGCGGGAGGGCGGGAGATACGCAGTATTTT
>TRBJ2-3|TRBD2|.|22|TRBV28
CASCYRKPLRLAGFYSTDTQYF
TGTGCCAGCTGCTACAGGAAACCCCTTCGACTAGCGGGCTTTTATAGCACAGATACGCAGTATTTT
>TRBJ2-5|TRBD2|.|17|TRBV4-3
CASSQDPRGGSQETQYF
TGCGCCAGCAGCCAAGATCCCCGCGGGGGAAGTCAAGAGACCCAGTACTTC
>TRBJ1-5|.|once|19|TRBV6-4
CASSDRGRGTGNSNQPQHF
TGTGCCAGCAGTGACCGGGGCAGGGGAACGGGAAATAGCAATCAGCCCCAGCATTTT
>TRBJ2-5|TRBD1|.|14|TRBV10-3
CAITQGGVGETQYF
TGTGCCATCACACAGGGGGGAGTTGGAGAGACCCAGTACTTC
>TRBJ1-2|.|once|15|TRBV5-5
CASSPINPDSYGYTF
TGTGCCAGCAGCCCAATTAACCCGGACTCCTATGGCTACACCTTC
>TRBJ2-2|TRBD2|few|15|TRBV19
CASSTSGSHTGELFF
TGTGCCAGTAGTACTAGCGGGTCCCACACCGGGGAGCTGTTTTTT
>TRBJ2-2|.|.|15|TRBV19
CASSIHGRDTGELFF
TGTGCCAGTAGTATACACGGGAGAGATACCGGGGAGCTGTTTTTT
>TRBJ2-7|.|.|15|TRBV18
CASSPDSGYAYEQYF
TGTGCCAGCTCACCAGATTCAGGGTATGCCTACGAGCAGTACTTC
>TRBJ1-4|.|.|11|TRBV25-1
CASGPSEKLFF
TGTGCCAGCGGGCCTTCTGAAAAACTGTTTTTT
>TRBJ2-1|.|.|16|TRBV27
CASSLAGEYSYNEQFF
TGTGCCAGCAGTTTAGCAGGGGAATACTCCTACAATGAGCAGTTCTTC
>TRBJ2-7|TRBD2|.|14|TRBV11-3
CASSKRTSGNEQYF
TGTGCCAGCAGCAAGAGGACTAGCGGGAACGAGCAGTACTTC